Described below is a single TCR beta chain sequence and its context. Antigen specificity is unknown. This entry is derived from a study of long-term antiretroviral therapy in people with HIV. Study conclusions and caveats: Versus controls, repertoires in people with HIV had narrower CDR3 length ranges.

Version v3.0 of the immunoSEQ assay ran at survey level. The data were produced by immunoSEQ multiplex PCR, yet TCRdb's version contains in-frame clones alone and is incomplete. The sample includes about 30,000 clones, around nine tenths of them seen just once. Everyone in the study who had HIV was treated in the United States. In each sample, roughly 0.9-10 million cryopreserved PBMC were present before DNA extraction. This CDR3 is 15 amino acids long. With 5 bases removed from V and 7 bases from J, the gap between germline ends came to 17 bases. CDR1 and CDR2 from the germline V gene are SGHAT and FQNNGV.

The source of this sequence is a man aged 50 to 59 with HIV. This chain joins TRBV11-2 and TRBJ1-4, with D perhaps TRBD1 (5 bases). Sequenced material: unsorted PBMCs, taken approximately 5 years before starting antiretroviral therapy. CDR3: CASSHTQGEGEKLFF. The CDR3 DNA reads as TGTGCCAGCAGCCACACCCAGGGTGAGGGTGAAAAACTGTTTTTT.